This T cell receptor beta chain came from a study of T cell changes during pregnancy in multiple sclerosis. The V gene's germline CDR1 is SGHRS and CDR2 YFSETQ. The CDR3 is 15 amino acids. V was trimmed by 4 bases and J by 0 bases, leaving 13 bases between them. Method: immunoSEQ multiplex PCR; TCRdb's copy keeps in-frame clones and lacks some. The sample contains fewer than 65,000 clones, more than 85% of which appear only once. Sequences were derived from peripheral blood, sampled before pregnancy. This clonotype was sampled from a female donor with multiple sclerosis, enrolled in a pregnancy study. The rearrangement links TRBV5-1 to TRBJ1-1, with D possibly matching TRBD1 (6 bases). The CDR3 loop reads CASSEQGIMNTEAFF. The CDR3 DNA reads as TGCGCCAGCAGCGAACAGGGTATAATGAACACTGAAGCTTTCTTT.